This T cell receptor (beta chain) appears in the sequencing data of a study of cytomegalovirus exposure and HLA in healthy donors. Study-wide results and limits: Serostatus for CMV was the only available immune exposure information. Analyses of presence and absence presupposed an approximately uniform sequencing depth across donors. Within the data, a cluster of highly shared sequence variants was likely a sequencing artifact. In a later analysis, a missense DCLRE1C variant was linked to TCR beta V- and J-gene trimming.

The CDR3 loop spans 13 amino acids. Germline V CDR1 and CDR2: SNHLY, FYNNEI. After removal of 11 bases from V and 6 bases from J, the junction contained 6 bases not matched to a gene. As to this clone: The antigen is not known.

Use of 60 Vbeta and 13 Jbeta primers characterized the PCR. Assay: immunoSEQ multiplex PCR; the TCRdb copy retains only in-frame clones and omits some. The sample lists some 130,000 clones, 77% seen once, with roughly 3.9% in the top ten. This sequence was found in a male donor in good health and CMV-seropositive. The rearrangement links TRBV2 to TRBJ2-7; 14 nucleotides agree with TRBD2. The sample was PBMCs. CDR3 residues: CAGGLAGVSEQYF. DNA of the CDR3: TGTGCCGGGGGACTAGCGGGAGTAAGCGAGCAGTACTTC.